This T cell receptor beta chain was identified during a study of T-cell reconstitution after alpha-beta-depleted transplantation in children. Unique molecular identifiers were used to barcode this TCRbeta library. TCRdb reanalysed the PCR reads using MiXCR and keeps one entry per CDR3 protein. Of around 360,000 distinct CDR3 sequences listed, about 9.4% were seen once; the top ten hold 2% to 3%. The CDR3 is made up of 16 amino acids. The germline V gene has CDR1 SNHLY and CDR2 FYNNEI. Worth noting for this clonotype: Compared with germline, one end of the junction differs, possibly owing to a read error.

The V and J genes are TRBV2 and TRBJ2-2; TRBD1 matches at 8 bases. This clonotype was sampled from a human donor who donated a stem cell graft to a child with acute lymphoblastic leukemia. The sequencing used PBMCs from the stem cell graft donor, collected from the stem cell graft. CDR3 loop: CASSSGTGGIVGEPFF. The DNA for the CDR3 is TGTGCCAGCAGTAGCGGAACAGGGGGTATTGTCGGGGAGCCGTTTTTT.